This T cell receptor beta chain was sequenced in a study of shared clonotypes between healthy human individuals. Naive CD8 cells lacked CD45RO and underwent positive selection for CCR7, leaving out terminally differentiated effector memory CD45RA+ cells. V lost 7 bases and J lost 2; bases outside the gene matches: 10. The CDR3 sequence is 15 residues long. Germline assignment: CDR1 GTSNPN and CDR2 SVGIG (reference sequence). In this sample, this clone turned up a few times. Measured with immunoSEQ multiplex PCR; TCRdb has only the in-frame clones, and not every one. The sample has about 2 million clones, less than 95% seen once; the top ten hold roughly 1%.

The chain combines TRBV30 with TRBJ2-5; 10 positions agree with TRBD2. The source is a young man in good health. Sequenced material: naive CD8+ T cells sorted from blood. Here the CDR3 reads CAYSGGAGQQETQYF. CDR3 in DNA: TGTGCCTACAGCGGGGGGGCTGGACAGCAAGAGACCCAGTACTTC.